The rows below give T cell receptor beta chains drawn from one sample of a study of blood T cell repertoires in COVID-19. Sequencing was performed with immunoSEQ multiplex PCR; in TCRdb, only in-frame clones are kept and a portion is missing. The sample holds roughly 80,000 clones, about 83% seen once. Specimen: peripheral blood. All receptors derive from a woman of 80 years or more with active or convalescent COVID-19. The CDR3 runs from the conserved cysteine through the conserved F or W. The D gene is left open where the match is weak. A clone size is listed for some rows: how often the clone was seen (once, few, many), or a class if it is expanded.

j_gene | v_gene | d_gene | abundance | CDR3aa | CDR3nt
TRBJ2-5 | TRBV4-2 | TRBD2 | NA | CASSQPSGAYGETQYF | TGTGCCAGCAGCCAACCTAGCGGGGCCTATGGGGAGACCCAGTACTTC
TRBJ1-6 | TRBV5-1 | TRBD1 | few | CASSGQGGSPLHF | TGCGCCAGCAGCGGACAGGGCGGGTCACCCCTCCACTTT
TRBJ1-6 | TRBV27 | NA | NA | CASTPDGGRDSPLHF | TGTGCCAGCACCCCGGACGGAGGACGCGATTCACCCCTCCACTTT
TRBJ1-2 | TRBV10-3 | NA | NA | CAISAGQGWNYGYTF | TGTGCCATCAGTGCCGGGCAGGGGTGGAACTATGGCTACACCTTC
TRBJ2-7 | TRBV21-1 | NA | NA | CASKLNDSLYEQYF | TGTGCCAGCAAACTCAATGACAGCCTCTACGAGCAGTACTTC
TRBJ2-1 | TRBV19 | NA | NA | CASSIAGREPYNEQFF | TGTGCCAGTAGTATAGCGGGGCGGGAACCTTACAATGAGCAGTTCTTC
TRBJ1-2 | TRBV11-2 | TRBD1 | NA | CASSPDGTAYGYTF | TGTGCCAGCAGCCCGGATGGGACAGCCTATGGCTACACCTTC
TRBJ1-1 | TRBV7-6 | TRBD1 | NA | CASSLTGEANTEAFF | TGTGCCAGCAGCTTAACAGGGGAGGCGAACACTGAAGCTTTCTTT
TRBJ1-1 | TRBV5-4 | NA | NA | CASSLQGGNTEAFF | TGTGCCAGCAGCTTACAGGGCGGGAACACTGAAGCTTTCTTT
TRBJ2-7 | TRBV7-2 | NA | NA | CASSSQGQGSYEQYF | TGTGCCAGCAGCTCACAGGGTCAGGGCTCCTACGAGCAGTACTTC
TRBJ2-1 | TRBV7-2 | NA | NA | CASSSGQAHNEQFF | TGTGCCAGCAGCTCCGGACAAGCCCACAATGAGCAGTTCTTC
TRBJ2-3 | TRBV28 | TRBD2 | NA | CASSHRIAGGTRLRRGPDTQYF | TGTGCCAGCAGTCACAGAATAGCGGGAGGGACAAGACTTCGGAGGGGACCAGATACGCAGTATTTT
TRBJ2-2 | TRBV11-2 | NA | NA | CASSPRRGIGTGELFF | TGTGCCAGCAGCCCGAGACGGGGTATTGGCACCGGGGAGCTGTTTTTT
TRBJ2-5 | TRBV27 | NA | once | CASSFWGGGQETQYF | TGTGCCAGCAGTTTTTGGGGTGGAGGACAAGAGACCCAGTACTTC
TRBJ2-7 | TRBV5-1 | TRBD2 | NA | CASSLASGLAGSEQYF | TGCGCCAGCAGCTTGGCCTCAGGACTAGCGGGATCCGAGCAGTACTTC
TRBJ2-1 | TRBV12-3/TRBV12-4 | TRBD1 | NA | CASSSTGGGEQFF | TGTGCCAGCAGTTCGACAGGGGGAGGGGAGCAGTTCTTC
TRBJ2-5 | TRBV6-6 | TRBD1 | NA | CASSKGDRAGETQYF | TGTGCCAGCAGTAAAGGGGACAGGGCGGGAGAGACCCAGTACTTC
TRBJ2-3 | TRBV19 | TRBD2 | NA | CASSIPGGSDTQYF | TGTGCCAGTAGTATCCCGGGGGGGTCAGATACGCAGTATTTT
TRBJ2-2 | TRBV28 | TRBD1 | NA | CASARLQGGIGELFF | TGTGCCAGCGCCCGGTTACAGGGGGGAATCGGGGAGCTGTTTTTT
TRBJ1-4 | TRBV15 | NA | NA | CATSRDKGGVTNEKLFF | TGTGCCACCAGCAGAGATAAGGGAGGGGTGACTAATGAAAAACTGTTTTTT
TRBJ1-4 | TRBV4-3 | NA | NA | CASSQDFRANEKLFF | TGCGCCAGCAGCCAAGATTTCAGGGCGAATGAAAAACTGTTTTTT
TRBJ1-1 | TRBV29-1 | TRBD1 | NA | CSVLGQERIRNTEAFF | TGCAGCGTTCTCGGACAGGAAAGAATAAGGAACACTGAAGCTTTCTTT
TRBJ2-3 | TRBV5-4 | TRBD2 | NA | CASSPHRGGGTDTQYF | TGTGCCAGCAGCCCACACCGGGGCGGGGGGACAGATACGCAGTATTTT
TRBJ2-1 | TRBV19 | TRBD2 | few | CASSISGGPLNEQFF | TGTGCCAGTAGTATAAGCGGGGGCCCCCTCAATGAGCAGTTCTTC
TRBJ2-5 | TRBV27 | TRBD1 | NA | CASRSRGETQYF | TGTGCCAGCAGGTCCAGGGGGGAGACCCAGTACTTC
TRBJ2-7 | TRBV12-3/TRBV12-4 | NA | NA | CASTRGYEQYF | TGTGCCAGCACTCGGGGCTACGAGCAGTACTTC
TRBJ2-1 | TRBV7-9 | NA | NA | CASSLVSGGFWYEQFF | TGTGCCAGCAGCTTAGTCAGCGGCGGCTTTTGGTATGAGCAGTTCTTC
TRBJ2-3 | TRBV30 | TRBD1 | once | CAWRGDRGRSTQYF | TGTGCCTGGAGAGGGGACAGGGGGAGAAGTACGCAGTATTTT
TRBJ1-2 | TRBV5-4 | TRBD1 | NA | CASSPGQGANYGYTF | TGTGCCAGCAGCCCCGGACAGGGGGCTAACTATGGCTACACCTTC
TRBJ2-1 | TRBV2 | TRBD2 | NA | CASSPGLADYNEQFF | TGTGCCAGCAGCCCGGGACTAGCGGACTACAATGAGCAGTTCTTC
TRBJ2-3 | TRBV29-1 | TRBD1 | NA | CSAAGQGTDTQYF | TGCAGCGCCGCGGGACAGGGCACAGATACGCAGTATTTT
TRBJ2-1 | TRBV9 | NA | NA | CASSVGGFELGEQFF | TGTGCCAGCAGCGTAGGAGGTTTCGAGCTCGGGGAGCAGTTCTTC
TRBJ2-1 | TRBV24-1 | TRBD1 | NA | CATSDKPGQYGSSINEQFF | TGTGCCACCAGTGATAAGCCGGGACAGTATGGCTCATCAATCAATGAGCAGTTCTTC
TRBJ1-1 | TRBV9 | NA | NA | CASSVAQQMNTEAFF | TGTGCCAGCAGCGTAGCACAGCAGATGAACACTGAAGCTTTCTTT
TRBJ1-2 | TRBV29-1 | TRBD1 | NA | CSESGTGIGYTF | TGCAGCGAATCCGGGACAGGGATCGGCTACACCTTC
TRBJ2-7 | TRBV7-2 | TRBD1 | NA | CASSFPGQVYSEQYF | TGTGCCAGCAGCTTCCCGGGACAGGTTTATAGCGAGCAGTACTTC
TRBJ2-7 | TRBV6-5 | NA | NA | CASSRTARYEQYF | TGTGCCAGCAGTCGGACAGCGCGCTACGAGCAGTACTTC
TRBJ2-1 | TRBV5-1 | TRBD2 | NA | CASSRDSGVYNEQFF | TGCGCCAGCAGCAGGGATAGCGGGGTTTACAATGAGCAGTTCTTC
TRBJ2-3 | TRBV11-1 | TRBD1 | NA | CASSSWTGGTDTQYF | TGTGCCAGCAGCTCCTGGACAGGAGGCACAGATACGCAGTATTTT
TRBJ1-2 | TRBV28 | NA | NA | CASRAPGNGNYGYTF | TGTGCCAGCAGGGCCCCGGGAAATGGGAACTATGGCTACACCTTC
TRBJ2-7 | TRBV7-2 | TRBD2 | NA | CAVGGWYEQYF | TGTGCCGTGGGGGGGTGGTACGAGCAGTACTTC
TRBJ2-1 | TRBV5-1 | NA | NA | CASSLGASANEQFF | TGCGCCAGCAGCTTGGGCGCCAGCGCCAATGAGCAGTTCTTC
TRBJ2-1 | TRBV19 | NA | NA | CASSITQDSYNEQFF | TGTGCCAGTAGTATCACACAGGACTCCTACAATGAGCAGTTCTTC
TRBJ2-4 | TRBV4-3 | TRBD1 | NA | CASSQGTGVGVAKNIQYF | TGCGCCAGCAGCCAGGGGACAGGGGTTGGGGTAGCCAAAAACATTCAGTACTTC
TRBJ1-5 | TRBV28 | TRBD1 | NA | CASSLWDSSNQPQHF | TGTGCCAGCAGTCTTTGGGACAGTAGCAATCAGCCCCAGCATTTT
TRBJ2-1 | TRBV11-3 | NA | NA | CASSLAGQREQFF | TGTGCCAGCAGCTTAGCCGGACAGCGCGAGCAGTTCTTC
TRBJ2-1 | TRBV5-4 | TRBD2 | NA | CASSLTSGGYNEQFF | TGTGCCAGCAGCTTGACTAGCGGGGGGTACAATGAGCAGTTCTTC
TRBJ2-1 | TRBV13 | NA | NA | CASSRYGQTSRGNEQFF | TGTGCCAGCAGCCGCTACGGACAGACTTCTCGAGGGAATGAGCAGTTCTTC
TRBJ1-4 | TRBV7-9 | NA | few | CASSLLGQRNEKLFF | TGTGCCAGCAGCTTATTAGGACAGCGGAATGAAAAACTGTTTTTT
TRBJ2-1 | TRBV15 | NA | NA | CATAPRRTYNEQFF | TGTGCCACCGCACCCCGGAGGACCTACAATGAGCAGTTCTTC
TRBJ2-4 | TRBV7-2 | NA | NA | CASSPGATAKNIQYF | TGTGCCAGCAGCCCCGGAGCGACAGCCAAAAACATTCAGTACTTC